The 22 T cell receptor beta chains given below trace back to one sample, sequenced in a study of early T cells in non-severe SARS-CoV-2 infection. TCRdb reanalysed the 5' RACE reads using MiXCR and keeps one entry per CDR3 protein. The sample comprises about 33,000 distinct CDR3 sequences, 4.7% of which are singletons, and 7.9% rests with the top ten. Sequenced: whole blood. Receptor source: an adult who was a healthcare worker with PCR-confirmed SARS-CoV-2 infection or an uninfected control (not recorded which).

The CDR3 coding sequence is TGCGCCAGCAGCTTGGATGCTAGCGGGGTTACAGATACGCAGTATTTT. This sequence encodes CASSLDASGVTDTQYF. The chain combines TRBV5-1 with TRBJ2-3; TRBD2 matches at 9 bases. Trimming cost V 0 bases and J 3 bases; bases outside gene matches: 5. Germline lookup yields CDR1 SGHRS and CDR2 YFSETQ. The CDR3 sequence is 16 residues long.

This clonotype was seen ten or more times. CDR3 residues: CASSFSRTPNTEAFF. The CDR3 coding sequence is TGTGCCAGCAGCTTTTCCAGGACCCCAAACACTGAAGCTTTCTTT. V and J are TRBV7-2 and TRBJ1-1; no firm D call. Germline V gene data show CDR1 as SGHTA and CDR2 as FQGNSA. This CDR3 region has 15 residues. Trimming shortened V by 3 bases and J by 2 bases, and 13 bases separated the two germline ends.

With regard to this clonotype: This could be a read error, since a much larger clone is one nucleotide away. The J gene is TRBJ2-1, the V gene TRBV2; 9 bases map to TRBD2. The CDR3 sequence is 16 residues long. Trimming removed 5 bases from V and 8 bases from J; junction bases left unmatched: 13. The germline V gene has CDR1 SNHLY and CDR2 FYNNEI. CDR3 region: CASSSGLAWGRHEQFF. The CDR3 nucleotides read TGTGCCAGCAGTAGCGGACTAGCGTGGGGGCGGCATGAGCAGTTCTTC.

This clonotype was found a few times. J is TRBJ2-5 and V is TRBV7-3; 10 nucleotides align to TRBD1. This CDR3 contains 15 residues. Germline CDR1 and CDR2: SGHTA and FQGTGA. Germline trimming cut 6 bases from V and 3 bases from J; bases unmatched to any gene: 7. DNA for the CDR3: TGTGCCAGCAGGGGTCCCGGGACAGGGGAAGAGACCCAGTACTTC. Amino acids: CASRGPGTGEETQYF.

This clonotype was seen ten or more times. The genes are TRBV6-4 and TRBJ1-6; D call uncertain. Germline assignment: CDR1 MRHNA and CDR2 SNTAGT. The CDR3 is 14 residues long. The germline V and J ends were trimmed by 2 bases and 9 bases, with 11 bases remaining between them. The CDR3 region is CASSDGNPVSPLHF. The CDR3 coding sequence is TGTGCCAGCAGTGACGGGAATCCGGTTTCACCCCTCCACTTT.

This clonotype was seen repeatedly, ten times or more. The rearrangement uses TRBV7-9 and TRBJ1-3; weak D call: TRBD1 (6 bases). The CDR3 is 15 amino acids. The ends were cut back, 6 bases at V and 5 bases at J, with 17 bases in the middle. The germline V gene encodes CDR1 SEHNR and CDR2 FQNEAQ (reference sequence). In DNA form, the CDR3 reads TGTGCCAGCAGTTCTTCCGGGACATCTAGAAACACCATATATTTT. Translating it yields CASSSSGTSRNTIYF. Based on the CDR3 plus reference TRBV7-9 and TRBJ1-3, the full variable domain is DTGVSQNPRHKITKRGQNVTFRCDPISEHNRLYWYRQTLGQGPEFLTYFQNEAQLEKSRLLSDRFSAERPKGSFSTLEIQRTEQGDSAMYLCASSSSGTSRNTIYFGEGSWLTVV.

With respect to this clonotype: An end of the junction differs from the germline gene, which may be a read error. The chain employs TRBV7-2 and TRBJ2-3; D tentatively reads TRBD1 or TRBD2 (5 bases each). Germline assignment: CDR1 SGHTA and CDR2 FQGNSA. The CDR3 loop spans 14 amino acids. CDR3 protein: CASSLAGVSDTRYF. DNA of the CDR3: TGTGCCAGCAGCTTAGCGGGGGTGTCAGATACGCGGTATTTT.

This chain uses TRBV5-1 with TRBJ2-5; D possibly corresponds to TRBD1 (6 bases). The V end lost 8 bases, the J end lost 2 bases, and 16 bases lay between the germline ends. The germline V gene has CDR1 SGHRS and CDR2 YFSETQ. The CDR3 is 14 amino acids. CDR3 region: CASKAGTSQETQYF. The CDR3 DNA follows: TGCGCCAGTAAAGCCGGGACATCACAAGAGACCCAGTACTTC.

This clonotype has ten or more counts. The chain joins TRBV20-1 to TRBJ1-1, with no clear D. Trimming pared 2 bases from V and 1 base from J, leaving 5 bases between. The V gene's germline CDR1 is DFQATT and CDR2 SNEGSKA (reference sequence). The CDR3 sequence is 12 residues long. For the CDR3, the DNA is TGCAGTGCTAGATCAGGGAACACTGAAGCTTTCTTT. Its protein is CSARSGNTEAFF.

In its sample, this clonotype was seen many times. The J gene is TRBJ1-1, the V gene TRBV27; 9 bases line up with TRBD1. Germline V gene data show CDR1 as MNHEY and CDR2 as SMNVEV (reference sequence). The CDR3 runs to 14 residues. V lost 7 bases to trimming and J lost 5 bases; unmatched junction nucleotides: 8. The CDR3 is CASKGQGGETEAFF. Here the CDR3 DNA reads TGTGCCAGCAAGGGACAGGGAGGTGAGACTGAAGCTTTCTTT.

In its sample, this clonotype was seen many times. J is TRBJ2-1 and V is TRBV3-1; TRBD2 might be the D (6 bases). The CDR3 length is 13 residues. Germline V CDR1 and CDR2: LGHDT, YNNKEL (reference sequence). Trimming shortened V by 5 bases and J by 6 bases, and 11 bases separated the two germline ends. Written as DNA, the CDR3 is TGTGCCAGCAGCACTAGCATCCTCAATGAGCAGTTCTTC. Amino acids: CASSTSILNEQFF.

This clonotype was seen at least ten times. This CDR3 is CASSVPSRGGETQYF. CDR3 sequence (DNA): TGTGCCAGTAGTGTCCCATCCAGGGGAGGGGAGACCCAGTACTTC. The V and J genes are TRBV19 and TRBJ2-5; tentative D call: TRBD2 (7 bases). CDR1 LNHDA and CDR2 SQIVND come from the germline V gene (reference sequence). This CDR3 spans 15 amino acids. The V and J ends lost 5 bases and 5 bases respectively, with 18 bases between them.

This clonotype was observed a handful of times. The chain is built from TRBV5-1 and TRBJ1-5; D is undetermined. With 0 bases removed from V and 7 bases from J, the gap between germline ends came to 8 bases. CDR3 length equals 13 residues. CDR1 SGHRS and CDR2 YFSETQ come from the germline V gene. CDR3 loop: CASSLGGGQPQHF. The CDR3 coding sequence is TGCGCCAGCAGCTTGGGGGGTGGACAGCCCCAGCATTTT.

This clonotype was detected many times. V usage is TRBV18 and J usage is TRBJ2-3; D possibly corresponds to TRBD2 (5 bases). CDR3 length equals 14 residues. From germline, CDR1 is KGHSH and CDR2 LQKENI. V was cut by 3 bases and J by 5 bases, with 12 bases left in between. The chain's CDR3 is CASSPGVGGDTQYF. CDR3 DNA: TGTGCCAGCTCACCCGGGGTAGGAGGAGATACGCAGTATTTT.

This clonotype appeared many times. This sequence joins TRBV10-2 and TRBJ1-1; 7 bases agree with TRBD1. Germline CDR1 WSHSY, CDR2 SAAADI. CDR3 length equals 17 residues. J gave up 0 bases and V 8 bases, and 15 bases lay outside the gene matches. CDR3 DNA: TGCGCCAGCGGAAGGCAGACCGGGACAGCTTTGAACACTGAAGCTTTCTTT. This encodes CASGRQTGTALNTEAFF.

The genes are TRBV10-3 and TRBJ1-6; a possible D gene is TRBD1 (5 bases). Per the germline V gene, CDR1 is ENHRY and CDR2 is SYGVKD. The ends were cut back, 6 bases at V and 5 bases at J, with 11 bases in the middle. The CDR3 contains 14 residues. The CDR3 DNA is TGTGCCATCAGAGACAGCCCGAATAATTCACCCCTCCACTTT. Its translation is CAIRDSPNNSPLHF.

The rearrangement uses TRBV5-6 and TRBJ2-5; 12 bases fit TRBD2. The length of the CDR3 is 15 residues. Trimming took 4 bases from V and 2 from J; bases not matched to a gene: 3. CDR1 is SGHDT and CDR2 is YYEEEE in the germline V gene. As DNA, the CDR3 is TGTGCCAGCAGCCGACTAGCGGGGGATCAAGAGACCCAGTACTTC. This sequence encodes CASSRLAGDQETQYF.

This clonotype was counted a few times. The V call is TRBV28, the J call TRBJ1-3, with D uncertain. This CDR3 is built from 12 residues. CDR1 is MDHEN, CDR2 SYDVKM, per germline. The ends were cut back, 5 bases at V and 0 bases at J, with 2 bases in the middle. CDR3 bases: TGTGCCAGCAGTGTCTCTGGAAACACCATATATTTT. It translates to CASSVSGNTIYF.

The chain carries TRBV7-9 and TRBJ1-4; 9 bases fit TRBD1. CDR1 and CDR2 (germline): SEHNR, FQNEAQ (reference sequence). CDR3 size: 14 residues. V dropped 3 bases and J dropped 8; count of bases not matched to a gene: 4. CDR3 nucleotides: TGTGCCAGCAGCTTCCGGGACAGGGTAGAAAAACTGTTTTTT. This gives the protein CASSFRDRVEKLFF.

The J gene is TRBJ2-3, the V gene TRBV20-1; 11 bases align to TRBD2. Germline values: CDR1 DFQATT, CDR2 SNEGSKA (reference sequence). This CDR3 spans 15 amino acids. V shed 1 base and J 3 bases; nucleotides not matched to a gene: 3. This CDR3 is CSARGTSGLTDTQYF. CDR3 DNA sequence: TGCAGTGCTAGAGGGACTAGCGGGTTGACAGATACGCAGTATTTT.

In this sample, this clonotype turned up a few times. The gene calls are TRBV7-3 and TRBJ2-6, with D tentatively TRBD1 (5 bases). From germline, CDR1 is SGHTA and CDR2 FQGTGA. The CDR3 length is 17 residues. V was clipped by 4 bases and J by 0 bases, with 13 bases between them. The CDR3 DNA reads as TGTGCCAGCAGCTCCAAAGGGGTGAGCTCTGGGGCCAACGTCCTGACTTTC. Translating it yields CASSSKGVSSGANVLTF.

This clonotype was counted between two and nine times. This chain uses TRBV20-1 with TRBJ2-3; the D is unclear. The germline gives CDR1 DFQATT, CDR2 SNEGSKA (reference sequence). The CDR3 length is 14 residues. Between the trimmed V and J ends, which lost 0 bases and 2 bases, there was a span of 9 bases. This chain's CDR3 is CSARDQPNTDTQYF. The CDR3 region has the DNA TGCAGTGCTAGAGATCAACCTAACACAGATACGCAGTATTTT.